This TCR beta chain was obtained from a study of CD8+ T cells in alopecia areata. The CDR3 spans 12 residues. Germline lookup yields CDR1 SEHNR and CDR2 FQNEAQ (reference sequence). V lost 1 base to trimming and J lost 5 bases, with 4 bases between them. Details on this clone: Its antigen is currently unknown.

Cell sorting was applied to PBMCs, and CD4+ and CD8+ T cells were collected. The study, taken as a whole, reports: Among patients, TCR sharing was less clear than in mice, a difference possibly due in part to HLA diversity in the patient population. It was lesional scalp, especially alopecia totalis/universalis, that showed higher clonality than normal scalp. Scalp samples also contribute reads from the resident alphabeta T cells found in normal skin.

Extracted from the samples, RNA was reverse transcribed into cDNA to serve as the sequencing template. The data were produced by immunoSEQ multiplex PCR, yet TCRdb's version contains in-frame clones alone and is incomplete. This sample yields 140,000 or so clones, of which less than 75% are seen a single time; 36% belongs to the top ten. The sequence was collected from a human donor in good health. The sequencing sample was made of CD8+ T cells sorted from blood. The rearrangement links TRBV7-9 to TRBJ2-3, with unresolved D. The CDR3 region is CASSLDGDTQYF. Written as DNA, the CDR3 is TGTGCCAGCAGCTTAGACGGAGATACGCAGTATTTT.